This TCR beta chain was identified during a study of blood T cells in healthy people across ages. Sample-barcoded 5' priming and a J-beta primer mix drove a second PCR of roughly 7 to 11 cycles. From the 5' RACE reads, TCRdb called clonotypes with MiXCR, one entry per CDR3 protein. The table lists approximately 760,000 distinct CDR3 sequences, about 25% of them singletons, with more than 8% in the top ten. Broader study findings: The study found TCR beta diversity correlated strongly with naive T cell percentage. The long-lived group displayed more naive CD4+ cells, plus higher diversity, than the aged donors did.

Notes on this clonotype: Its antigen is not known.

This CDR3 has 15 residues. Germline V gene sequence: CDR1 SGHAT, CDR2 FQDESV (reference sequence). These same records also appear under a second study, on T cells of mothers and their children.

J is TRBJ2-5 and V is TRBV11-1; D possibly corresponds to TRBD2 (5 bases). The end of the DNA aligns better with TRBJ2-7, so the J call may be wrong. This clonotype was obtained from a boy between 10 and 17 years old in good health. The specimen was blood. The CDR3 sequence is CASSLGRGVSYEQYF. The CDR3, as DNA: TGTGCCAGCAGCTTAGGACGGGGAGTCTCCTACGAGCAGTACTTC.